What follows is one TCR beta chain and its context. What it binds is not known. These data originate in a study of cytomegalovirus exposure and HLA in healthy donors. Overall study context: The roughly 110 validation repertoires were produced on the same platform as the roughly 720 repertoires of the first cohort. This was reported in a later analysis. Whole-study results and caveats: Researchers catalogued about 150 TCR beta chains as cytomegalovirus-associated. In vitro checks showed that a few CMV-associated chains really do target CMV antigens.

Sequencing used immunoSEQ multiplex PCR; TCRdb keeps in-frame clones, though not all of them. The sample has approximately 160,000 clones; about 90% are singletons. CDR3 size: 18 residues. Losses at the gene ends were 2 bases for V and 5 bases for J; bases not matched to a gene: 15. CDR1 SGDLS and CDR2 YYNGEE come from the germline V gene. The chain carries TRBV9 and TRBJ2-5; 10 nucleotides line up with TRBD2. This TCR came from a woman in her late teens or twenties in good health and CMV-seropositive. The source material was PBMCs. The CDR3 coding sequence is TGTGCCAGCAGCGTTTCTAGTATAGCGGGAGGTCCGAGGGAGACCCAGTACTTC. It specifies CASSVSSIAGGPRETQYF. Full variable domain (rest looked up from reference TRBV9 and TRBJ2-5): DSGVTQTPKHLITATGQRVTLRCSPRSGDLSVYWYQQSLDQGLQFLIQYYNGEERAKGNILERFSAQQFPDLHSELNLSSLELGDSALYFCASSVSSIAGGPRETQYFGPGTRLLVL.